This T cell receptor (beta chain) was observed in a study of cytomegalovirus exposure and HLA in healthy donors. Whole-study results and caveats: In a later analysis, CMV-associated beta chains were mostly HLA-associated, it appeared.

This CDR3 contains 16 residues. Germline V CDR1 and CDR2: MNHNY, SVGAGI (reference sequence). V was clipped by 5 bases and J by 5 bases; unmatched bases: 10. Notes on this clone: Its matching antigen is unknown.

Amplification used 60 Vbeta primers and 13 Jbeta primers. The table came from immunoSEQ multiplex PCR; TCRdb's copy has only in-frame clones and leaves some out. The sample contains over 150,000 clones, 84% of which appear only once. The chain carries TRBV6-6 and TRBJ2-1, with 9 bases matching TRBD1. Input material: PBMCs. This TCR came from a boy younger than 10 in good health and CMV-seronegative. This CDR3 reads CASSPLSTGGDNEQFF. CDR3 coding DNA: TGTGCCAGCAGTCCACTATCGACAGGGGGTGACAATGAGCAGTTCTTC.